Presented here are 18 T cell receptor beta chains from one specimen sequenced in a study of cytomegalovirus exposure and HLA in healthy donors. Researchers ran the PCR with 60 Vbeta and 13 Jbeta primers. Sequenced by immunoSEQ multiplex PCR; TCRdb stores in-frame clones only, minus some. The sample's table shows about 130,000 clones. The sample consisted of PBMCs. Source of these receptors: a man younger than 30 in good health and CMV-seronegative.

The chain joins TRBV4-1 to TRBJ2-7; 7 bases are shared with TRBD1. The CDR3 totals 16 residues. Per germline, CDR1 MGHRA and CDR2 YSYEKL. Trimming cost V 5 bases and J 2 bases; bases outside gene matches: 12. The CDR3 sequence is CASSKYQGVGPYEQYF. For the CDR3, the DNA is TGCGCCAGCAGCAAATATCAGGGGGTCGGACCCTACGAGCAGTACTTC.

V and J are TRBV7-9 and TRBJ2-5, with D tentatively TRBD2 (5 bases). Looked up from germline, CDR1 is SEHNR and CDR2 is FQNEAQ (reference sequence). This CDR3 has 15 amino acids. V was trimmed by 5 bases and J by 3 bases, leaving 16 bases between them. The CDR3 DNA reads TGTGCCAGCAGCCCGCCCCGCGGACTGGAAGAGACCCAGTACTTC. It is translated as CASSPPRGLEETQYF.

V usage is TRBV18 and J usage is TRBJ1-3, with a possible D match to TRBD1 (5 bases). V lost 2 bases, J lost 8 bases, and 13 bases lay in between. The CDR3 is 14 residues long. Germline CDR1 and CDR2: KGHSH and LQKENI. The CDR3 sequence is CASSPKAQGDTIYF. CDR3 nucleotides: TGTGCCAGCTCACCAAAGGCTCAAGGGGACACCATATATTTT.

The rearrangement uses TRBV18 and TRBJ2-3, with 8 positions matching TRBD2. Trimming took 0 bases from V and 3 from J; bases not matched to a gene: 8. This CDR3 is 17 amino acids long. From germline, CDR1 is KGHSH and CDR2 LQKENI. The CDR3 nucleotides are TGTGCCAGCTCACCACCGCGTTCGGGGGGGAGGACAGATACGCAGTATTTT. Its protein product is CASSPPRSGGRTDTQYF.

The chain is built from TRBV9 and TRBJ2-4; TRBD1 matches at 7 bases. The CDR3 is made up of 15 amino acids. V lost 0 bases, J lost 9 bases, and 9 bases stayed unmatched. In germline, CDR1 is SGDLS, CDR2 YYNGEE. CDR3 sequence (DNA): TGTGCCAGCAGCGTAGATACACAGGGGTTTTCCATTCAGTACTTC. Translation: CASSVDTQGFSIQYF. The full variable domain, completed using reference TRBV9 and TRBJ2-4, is DSGVTQTPKHLITATGQRVTLRCSPRSGDLSVYWYQQSLDQGLQFLIQYYNGEERAKGNILERFSAQQFPDLHSELNLSSLELGDSALYFCASSVDTQGFSIQYFGAGTRLSVL.

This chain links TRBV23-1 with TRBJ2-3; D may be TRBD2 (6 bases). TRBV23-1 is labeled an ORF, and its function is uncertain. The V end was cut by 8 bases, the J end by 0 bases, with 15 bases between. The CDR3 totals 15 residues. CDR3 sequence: CASGTRRGSTDTQYF. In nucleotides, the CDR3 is TGCGCCAGCGGTACGCGGCGGGGTAGCACAGATACGCAGTATTTT.

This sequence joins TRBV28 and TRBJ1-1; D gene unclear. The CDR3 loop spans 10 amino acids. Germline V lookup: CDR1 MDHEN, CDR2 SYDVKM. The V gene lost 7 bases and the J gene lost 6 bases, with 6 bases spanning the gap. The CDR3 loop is CASISSEAFF. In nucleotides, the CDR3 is TGTGCCAGCATCTCTTCTGAAGCTTTCTTT.

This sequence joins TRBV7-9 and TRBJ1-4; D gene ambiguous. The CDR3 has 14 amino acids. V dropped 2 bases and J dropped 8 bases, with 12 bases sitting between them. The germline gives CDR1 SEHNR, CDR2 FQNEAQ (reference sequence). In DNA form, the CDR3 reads TGTGCCAGCAGCTTAACGGGAAGGAGGGAAAAACTGTTTTTT. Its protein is CASSLTGRREKLFF.

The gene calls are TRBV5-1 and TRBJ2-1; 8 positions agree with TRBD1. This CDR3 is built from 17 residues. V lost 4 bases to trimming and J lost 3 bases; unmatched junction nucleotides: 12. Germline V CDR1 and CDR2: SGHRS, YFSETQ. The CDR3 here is CASSLPAQGAVYNEQFF. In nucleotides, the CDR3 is TGCGCCAGCAGCCTCCCGGCGCAGGGGGCGGTCTACAATGAGCAGTTCTTC.

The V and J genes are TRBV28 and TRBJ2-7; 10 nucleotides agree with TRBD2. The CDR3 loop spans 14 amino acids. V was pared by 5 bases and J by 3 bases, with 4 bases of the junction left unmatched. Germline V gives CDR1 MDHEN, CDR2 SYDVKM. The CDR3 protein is CASSPGLANYEQYF. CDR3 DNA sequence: TGTGCCAGCAGTCCGGGACTAGCGAACTACGAGCAGTACTTC.

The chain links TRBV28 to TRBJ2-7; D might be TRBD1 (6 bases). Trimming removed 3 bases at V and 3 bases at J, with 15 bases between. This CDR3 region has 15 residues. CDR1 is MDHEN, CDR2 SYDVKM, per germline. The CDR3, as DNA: TGTGCCAGCAGTTTGATCCGGGGCAGGGGCTACGAGCAGTACTTC. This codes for CASSLIRGRGYEQYF.

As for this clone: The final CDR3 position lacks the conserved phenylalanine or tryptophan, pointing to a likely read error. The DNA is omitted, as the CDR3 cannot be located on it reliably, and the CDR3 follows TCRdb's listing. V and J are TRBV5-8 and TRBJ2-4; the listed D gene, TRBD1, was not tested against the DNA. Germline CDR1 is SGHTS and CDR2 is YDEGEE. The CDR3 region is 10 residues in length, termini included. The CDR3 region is CASSLFGSWS.

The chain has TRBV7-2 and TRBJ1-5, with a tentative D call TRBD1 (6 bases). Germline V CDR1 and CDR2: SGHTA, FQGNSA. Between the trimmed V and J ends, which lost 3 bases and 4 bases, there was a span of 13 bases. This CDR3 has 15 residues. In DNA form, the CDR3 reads TGTGCCAGCAGCTTGACCCGGGGGGCTAATCAGCCCCAGCATTTT. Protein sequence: CASSLTRGANQPQHF. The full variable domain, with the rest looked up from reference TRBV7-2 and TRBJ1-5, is GAGVSQSPSNKVTEKGKDVELRCDPISGHTALYWYRQSLGQGLEFLIYFQGNSAPDKSGLPSDRFSAERTGGSVSTLTIQRTQQEDSAVYLCASSLTRGANQPQHFGDGTRLSIL.

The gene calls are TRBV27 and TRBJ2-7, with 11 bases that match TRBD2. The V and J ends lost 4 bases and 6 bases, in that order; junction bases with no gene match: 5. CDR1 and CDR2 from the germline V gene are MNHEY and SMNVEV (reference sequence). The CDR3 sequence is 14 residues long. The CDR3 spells CASSWNSGRGEQYF. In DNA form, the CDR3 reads TGTGCCAGCAGTTGGAATAGCGGGAGGGGCGAGCAGTACTTC.

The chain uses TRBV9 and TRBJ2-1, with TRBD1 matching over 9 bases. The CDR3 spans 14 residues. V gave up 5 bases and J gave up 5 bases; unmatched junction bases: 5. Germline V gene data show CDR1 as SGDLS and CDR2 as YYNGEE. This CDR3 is CASRAGQGDNEQFF. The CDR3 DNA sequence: TGTGCCAGCAGAGCGGGACAGGGAGACAATGAGCAGTTCTTC.

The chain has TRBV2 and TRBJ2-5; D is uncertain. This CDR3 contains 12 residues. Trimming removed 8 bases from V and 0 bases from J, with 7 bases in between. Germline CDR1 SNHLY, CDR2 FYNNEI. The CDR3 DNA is TGTGCCAGCTTGTTCAACCAAGAGACCCAGTACTTC. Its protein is CASLFNQETQYF. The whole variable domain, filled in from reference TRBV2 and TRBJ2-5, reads EPEVTQTPSHQVTQMGQEVILRCVPISNHLYFYWYRQILGQKVEFLVSFYNNEISEKSEIFDDQFSVERPDGSNFTLKIRSTKLEDSAMYFCASLFNQETQYFGPGTRLLVL.

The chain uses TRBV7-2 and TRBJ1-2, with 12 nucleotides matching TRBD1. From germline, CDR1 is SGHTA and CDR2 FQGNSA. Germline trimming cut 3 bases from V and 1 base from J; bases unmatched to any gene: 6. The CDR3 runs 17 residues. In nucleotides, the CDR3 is TGTGCCAGCAGCTTCGGGACAGGGGGCGCTGGTAACTATGGCTACACCTTC. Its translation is CASSFGTGGAGNYGYTF.

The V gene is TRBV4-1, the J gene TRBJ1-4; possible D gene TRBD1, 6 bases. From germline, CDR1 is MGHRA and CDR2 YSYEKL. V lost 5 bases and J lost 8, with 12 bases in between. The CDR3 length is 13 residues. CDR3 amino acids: CASSTGLTEKLFF. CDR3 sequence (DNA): TGCGCCAGCAGCACAGGGCTGACGGAAAAACTGTTTTTT.